The 10 T cell receptor beta chains presented below share a single source sample, sequenced in a study of blood T cell repertoires in COVID-19. Profiled with immunoSEQ multiplex PCR; TCRdb holds only in-frame clones, not every one. The top ten clones hold approximately 2.5% of a sample with 100,000 or so clones, 86% of them seen once. Material: PBMCs or T cells enriched from blood (not recorded which). The receptors shown here come from a woman between 45 and 60 years old who had recovered from COVID-19.

The chain employs TRBV11-2 and TRBJ2-5; 9 bases match TRBD1. The CDR3 covers 17 residues. The trim removed 5 bases at V and 1 base at J, leaving 11 bases unmatched. Germline V gene data show CDR1 as SGHAT and CDR2 as FQNNGV. The CDR3 DNA sequence: TGTGCCAGCAGCACTTTCCCGGGACAGGGCCTCCAAGAGACCCAGTACTTC. Protein sequence: CASSTFPGQGLQETQYF.

The chain recombines TRBV7-3 with TRBJ1-6; TRBD1 matches 8 bases. The CDR3 spans 15 residues. Losses at the gene ends were 5 bases for V and 13 bases for J; bases not matched to a gene: 13. The germline CDR1 and CDR2 sequences are SGHTA and FQGTGA. The CDR3 sequence: CASSPTGQAHSPLHF. CDR3 DNA sequence: TGTGCCAGCAGCCCAACGGGACAGGCCCACTCCCCCCTCCACTTT.

The chain recombines TRBV24-1 with TRBJ1-5; maybe TRBD1 (6 bases). The CDR3 is made up of 15 amino acids. The germline V and J ends were trimmed by 3 bases and 3 bases, with 11 bases remaining between them. Looked up from germline, CDR1 is KGHDR and CDR2 is SFDVKD. CDR3 sequence: CATSDPRQVNQPQHF. For the CDR3, the DNA is TGTGCCACCAGTGATCCAAGACAGGTCAATCAGCCCCAGCATTTT.

This chain links TRBV7-9 with TRBJ2-7, with unresolved D. The length of the CDR3 is 17 residues. V dropped 5 bases and J dropped 0 bases, with 20 bases sitting between them. Germline V gene data show CDR1 as SEHNR and CDR2 as FQNEAQ (reference sequence). The CDR3 reads CASSPALWQQSSYEQYF. CDR3 nucleotide sequence: TGTGCCAGCAGCCCCGCTCTTTGGCAACAGAGCTCCTACGAGCAGTACTTC.

The chain has TRBV11-2 and TRBJ1-1; TRBD1 might be the D (5 bases). Germline CDR1 SGHAT, CDR2 FQNNGV. The CDR3 has 14 residues. Deletions cut 3 bases from V and 0 bases from J, with 8 bases between. The CDR3 reads CASSFMTVNTEAFF. The DNA of the CDR3 is TGTGCCAGCAGCTTCATGACAGTGAACACTGAAGCTTTCTTT. The full variable domain, with the rest looked up from reference TRBV11-2 and TRBJ1-1, is EAGVAQSPRYKIIEKRQSVAFWCNPISGHATLYWYQQILGQGPKLLIQFQNNGVVDDSQLPKDRFSAERLKGVDSTLKIQPAKLEDSAVYLCASSFMTVNTEAFFGQGTRLTVV.

The chain joins TRBV19 to TRBJ2-7, with 11 nucleotides matching TRBD2. The germline CDR1 and CDR2 sequences are LNHDA and SQIVND (reference sequence). V was pared by 5 bases and J by 1 base, with 4 bases of the junction left unmatched. This CDR3 is 15 amino acids long. The CDR3 here is CASSSGLAVSYEQYF. In nucleotides, the CDR3 is TGTGCCAGTAGTTCGGGACTAGCGGTATCCTACGAGCAGTACTTC.

The chain is built from TRBV5-1 and TRBJ2-1; 7 nucleotides match TRBD2. V trimming: 0 bases; J trimming: 9 bases; junction bases outside the gene matches: 6. This CDR3 contains 14 residues. The germline V gene has CDR1 SGHRS and CDR2 YFSETQ. CDR3 residues: CASSLGWEGSEQFF. DNA for the CDR3: TGCGCCAGCAGCTTGGGATGGGAGGGCAGTGAGCAGTTCTTC. Filled out from reference TRBV5-1 and TRBJ2-1, the complete variable domain reads KAGVTQTPRYLIKTRGQQVTLSCSPISGHRSVSWYQQTPGQGLQFLFEYFSETQRNKGNFPGRFSGRQFSNSRSEMNVSTLELGDSALYLCASSLGWEGSEQFFGPGTRLTVL.

The V call is TRBV7-3, the J call TRBJ2-7; 7 bases map to TRBD1. V gave up 5 bases and J gave up 4 bases; unmatched junction bases: 14. The CDR3 totals 16 residues. From germline, CDR1 is SGHTA and CDR2 FQGTGA. The CDR3 DNA is TGTGCCAGCAGCCTAGCCCTGGACAGGATAGATTACGAGCAGTACTTC. Protein sequence: CASSLALDRIDYEQYF.

The rearrangement joins TRBV7-3 to TRBJ1-6; maybe TRBD1 (5 bases). Germline CDR1 reads SGHTA; CDR2 reads FQGTGA. The CDR3 is 16 amino acids. V was clipped by 1 base and J by 5 bases, with 12 bases between them. CDR3 in DNA: TGTGCCAGCAGCTTAATTTCGAAGGGGAATAATTCACCCCTCCACTTT. Amino acids: CASSLISKGNNSPLHF.

This chain joins TRBV5-1 and TRBJ2-7, with a tentative D call TRBD2 (6 bases). Germline V lookup: CDR1 SGHRS, CDR2 YFSETQ. The CDR3 length is 15 residues. V lost 4 bases to trimming and J lost 3 bases, with 17 bases between them. The CDR3 region has the DNA TGCGCCAGCAGCGGGGGGACTGCGAATAACTACGAGCAGTACTTC. Translated, it gives CASSGGTANNYEQYF.